Described below is a single TCR beta chain sequence and its context. Germline CDR1 SNHLY, CDR2 FYNNEI. This CDR3 is built from 14 residues. Libraries were UMI-labeled 5' RACE TRB cDNA. TCRdb derives one entry per CDR3 protein from the 5' RACE reads, leaving out DNA. Its table records about 41,000 distinct CDR3 sequences. The sample is drawn from a study of CXCR3-negative and CXCR3-positive naive CD8 T cells. The sequenced material came from naive CXCR3- CD8+ T cells from blood. Specified subset: CD45RO-CCR7+CD27+CD95- naive CD8+ T cells lacking CXCR3 (TNR3-). The V and J genes are TRBV2 and TRBJ2-2; the TRBD1 assignment by TCRdb is unverifiable without DNA. The sequence derives from a human donor in good health. Some clones in this sample may be carry-over from other donors' samples. The CDR3 loop is CASSGGQGAGELFF.